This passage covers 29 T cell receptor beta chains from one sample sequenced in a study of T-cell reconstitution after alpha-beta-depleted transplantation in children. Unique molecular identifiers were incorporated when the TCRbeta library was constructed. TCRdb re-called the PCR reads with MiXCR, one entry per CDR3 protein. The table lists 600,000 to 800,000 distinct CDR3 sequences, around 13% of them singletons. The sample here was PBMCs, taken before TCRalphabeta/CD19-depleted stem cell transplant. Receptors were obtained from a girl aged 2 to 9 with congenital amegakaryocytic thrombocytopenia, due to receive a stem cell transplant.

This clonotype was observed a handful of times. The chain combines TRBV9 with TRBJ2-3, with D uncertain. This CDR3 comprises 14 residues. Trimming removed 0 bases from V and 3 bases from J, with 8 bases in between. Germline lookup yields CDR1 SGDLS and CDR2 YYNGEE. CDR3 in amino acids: CASSVAQGTDTQYF. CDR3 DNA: TGTGCCAGCAGCGTAGCGCAAGGGACAGATACGCAGTATTTT.

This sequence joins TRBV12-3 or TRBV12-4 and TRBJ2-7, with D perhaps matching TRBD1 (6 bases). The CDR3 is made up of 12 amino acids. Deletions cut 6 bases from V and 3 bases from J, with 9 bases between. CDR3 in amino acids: CASSKQGYEQYF. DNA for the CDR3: TGTGCCAGCAGCAAACAGGGCTACGAGCAGTACTTC.

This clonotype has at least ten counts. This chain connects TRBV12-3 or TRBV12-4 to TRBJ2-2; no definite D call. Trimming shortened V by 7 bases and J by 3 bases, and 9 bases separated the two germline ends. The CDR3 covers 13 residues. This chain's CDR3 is CASTSVDTGELFF. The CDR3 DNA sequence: TGTGCCAGCACCTCGGTTGACACCGGGGAGCTGTTTTTT.

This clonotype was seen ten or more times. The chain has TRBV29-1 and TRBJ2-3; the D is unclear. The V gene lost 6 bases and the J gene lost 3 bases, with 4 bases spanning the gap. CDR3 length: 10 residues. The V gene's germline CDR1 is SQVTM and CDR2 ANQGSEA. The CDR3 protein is CSVQTDTQYF. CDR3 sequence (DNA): TGCAGCGTCCAAACAGATACGCAGTATTTT.

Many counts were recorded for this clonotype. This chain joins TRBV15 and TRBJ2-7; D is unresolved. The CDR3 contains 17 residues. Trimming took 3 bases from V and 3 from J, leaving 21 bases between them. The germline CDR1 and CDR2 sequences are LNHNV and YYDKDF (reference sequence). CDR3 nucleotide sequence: TGTGCCACCAGCAGCCTTTCTTCGAGGTTTGGCCTCTACGAGCAGTACTTC. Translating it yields CATSSLSSRFGLYEQYF.

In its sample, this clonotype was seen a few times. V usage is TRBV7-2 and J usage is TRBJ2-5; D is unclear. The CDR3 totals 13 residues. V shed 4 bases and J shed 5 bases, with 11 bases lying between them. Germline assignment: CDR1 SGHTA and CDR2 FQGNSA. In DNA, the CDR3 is TGTGCCAGCAGCTCCTTAGCCTTCGAGACCCAGTACTTC. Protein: CASSSLAFETQYF.

The CDR3 loop reads CASSLGTASGTGELFF. CDR3 in DNA: TGTGCCAGCAGCTTGGGTACGGCTAGCGGCACCGGGGAGCTGTTTTTT. The chain couples TRBV5-6 to TRBJ2-2; 7 bases map to TRBD2. V shed 0 bases and J 4 bases; nucleotides not matched to a gene: 6. Germline CDR1 is SGHDT and CDR2 is YYEEEE. There are 16 residues in the CDR3.

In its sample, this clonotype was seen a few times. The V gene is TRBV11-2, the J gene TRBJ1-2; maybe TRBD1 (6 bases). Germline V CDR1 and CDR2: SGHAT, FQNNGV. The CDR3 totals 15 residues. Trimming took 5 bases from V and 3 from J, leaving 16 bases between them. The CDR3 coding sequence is TGTGCCAGCAGCGCATCGATAGGGGGAGACTATGGCTACACCTTC. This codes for CASSASIGGDYGYTF.

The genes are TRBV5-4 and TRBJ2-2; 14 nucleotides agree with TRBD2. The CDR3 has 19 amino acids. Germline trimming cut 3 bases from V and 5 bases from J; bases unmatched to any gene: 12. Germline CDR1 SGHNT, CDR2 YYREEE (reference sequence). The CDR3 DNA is TGTGCCAGCAGCTCAACCGGGACTAGCGGGAGAGTGGGGACCGGGGAGCTGTTTTTT. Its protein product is CASSSTGTSGRVGTGELFF.

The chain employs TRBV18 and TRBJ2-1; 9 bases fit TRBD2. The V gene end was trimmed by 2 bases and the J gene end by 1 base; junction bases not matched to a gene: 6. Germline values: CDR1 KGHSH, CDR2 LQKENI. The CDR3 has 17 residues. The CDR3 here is CASSPSLAGQSYNEQFF. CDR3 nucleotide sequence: TGTGCCAGCTCACCAAGTCTAGCGGGACAATCCTACAATGAGCAGTTCTTC.

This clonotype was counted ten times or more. As DNA, the CDR3 is TGTGCCAGCAGTCGGGACAGGGAGGACCAGCCCCAGCATTTT. Encoded protein: CASSRDREDQPQHF. The rearrangement uses TRBV7-9 and TRBJ1-5; 9 bases fit TRBD1. The CDR3 totals 14 residues. With V trimmed by 6 bases and J by 7 bases, 7 bases remained unmatched. The V gene's germline CDR1 is SEHNR and CDR2 FQNEAQ (reference sequence).

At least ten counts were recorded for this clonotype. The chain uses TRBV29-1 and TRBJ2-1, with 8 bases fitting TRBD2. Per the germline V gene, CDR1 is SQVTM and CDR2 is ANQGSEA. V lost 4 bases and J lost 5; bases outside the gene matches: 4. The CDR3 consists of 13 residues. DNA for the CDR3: TGCAGCGTTGCCGGGACTAGGAACAATGAGCAGTTCTTC. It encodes CSVAGTRNNEQFF.

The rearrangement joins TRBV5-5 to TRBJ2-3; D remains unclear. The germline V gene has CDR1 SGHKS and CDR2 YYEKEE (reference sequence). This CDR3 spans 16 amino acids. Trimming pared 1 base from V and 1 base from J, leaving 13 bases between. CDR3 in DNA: TGTGCCAGCAGCTTGTCCGCTAGGGAAGGCACAGATACGCAGTATTTT. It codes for CASSLSAREGTDTQYF.

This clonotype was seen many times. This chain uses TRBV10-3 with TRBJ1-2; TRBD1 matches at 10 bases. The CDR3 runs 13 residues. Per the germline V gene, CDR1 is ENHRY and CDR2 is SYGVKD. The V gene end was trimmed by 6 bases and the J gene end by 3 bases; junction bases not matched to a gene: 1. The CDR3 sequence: CAIRTGGDYGYTF. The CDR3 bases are TGTGCCATCAGGACAGGGGGCGACTATGGCTACACCTTC.

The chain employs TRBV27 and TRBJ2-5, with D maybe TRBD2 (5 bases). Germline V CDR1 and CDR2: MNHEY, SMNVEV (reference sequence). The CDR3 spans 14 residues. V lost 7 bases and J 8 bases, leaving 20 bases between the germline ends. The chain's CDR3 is CASKQWGVKDTQYF. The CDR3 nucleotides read TGTGCCAGCAAACAGTGGGGAGTGAAGGATACCCAGTACTTC.

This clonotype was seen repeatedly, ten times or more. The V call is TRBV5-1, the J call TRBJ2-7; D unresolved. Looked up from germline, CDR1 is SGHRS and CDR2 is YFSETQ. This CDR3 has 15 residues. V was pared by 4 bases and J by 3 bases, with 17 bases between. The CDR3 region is CASSQGDSSFYEQYF. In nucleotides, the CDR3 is TGCGCCAGCAGCCAAGGAGACTCATCATTCTACGAGCAGTACTTC.

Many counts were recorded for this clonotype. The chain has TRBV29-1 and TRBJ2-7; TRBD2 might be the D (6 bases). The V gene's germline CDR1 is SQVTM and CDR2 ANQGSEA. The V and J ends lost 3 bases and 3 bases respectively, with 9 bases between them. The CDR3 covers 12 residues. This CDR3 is CSVEASDYEQYF. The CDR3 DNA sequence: TGCAGCGTTGAGGCTAGCGACTACGAGCAGTACTTC.

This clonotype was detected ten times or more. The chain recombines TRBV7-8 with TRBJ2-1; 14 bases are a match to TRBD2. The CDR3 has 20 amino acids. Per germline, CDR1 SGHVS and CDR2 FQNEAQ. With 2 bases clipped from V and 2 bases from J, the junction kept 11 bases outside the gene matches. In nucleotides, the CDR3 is TGTGCCAGCAGCTTATTTGGGACTAGCGGGAGTAGTGCCGCCTACAATGAGCAGTTCTTC. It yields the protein CASSLFGTSGSSAAYNEQFF. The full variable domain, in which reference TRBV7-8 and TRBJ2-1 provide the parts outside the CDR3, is GAGVSQSPRYKVAKRGQDVALRCDPISGHVSLFWYQQALGQGPEFLTYFQNEAQLDKSGLPSDRFFAERPEGSVSTLKIQRTQQEDSAVYLCASSLFGTSGSSAAYNEQFFGPGTRLTVL.

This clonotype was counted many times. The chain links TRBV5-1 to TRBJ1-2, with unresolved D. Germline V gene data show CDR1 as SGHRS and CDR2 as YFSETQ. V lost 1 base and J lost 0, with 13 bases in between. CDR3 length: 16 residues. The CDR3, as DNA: TGCGCCAGCAGCTTGAAGGTAGCAGAAGCTAACTATGGCTACACCTTC. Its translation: CASSLKVAEANYGYTF.

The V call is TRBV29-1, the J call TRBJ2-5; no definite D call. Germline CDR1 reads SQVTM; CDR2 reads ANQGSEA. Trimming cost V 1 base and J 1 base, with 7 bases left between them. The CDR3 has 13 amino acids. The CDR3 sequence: CSVEAPLQETQYF. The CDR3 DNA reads TGCAGCGTTGAAGCCCCGCTCCAAGAGACCCAGTACTTC.

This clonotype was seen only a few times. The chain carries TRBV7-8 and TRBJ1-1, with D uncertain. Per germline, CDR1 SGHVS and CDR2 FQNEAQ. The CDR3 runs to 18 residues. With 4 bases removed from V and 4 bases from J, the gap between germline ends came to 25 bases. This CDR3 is CASSSLLTGRARGTEAFF. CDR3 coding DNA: TGTGCCAGCAGCTCACTACTCACGGGTCGGGCTCGGGGCACTGAAGCTTTCTTT.

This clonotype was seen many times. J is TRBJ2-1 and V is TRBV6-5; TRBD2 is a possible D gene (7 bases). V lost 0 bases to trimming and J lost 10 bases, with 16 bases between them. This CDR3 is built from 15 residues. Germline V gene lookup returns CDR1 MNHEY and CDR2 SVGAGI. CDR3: CASSYSKGGGPEQFF. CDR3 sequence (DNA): TGTGCCAGCAGTTACTCAAAAGGGGGGGGTCCCGAGCAGTTCTTC.

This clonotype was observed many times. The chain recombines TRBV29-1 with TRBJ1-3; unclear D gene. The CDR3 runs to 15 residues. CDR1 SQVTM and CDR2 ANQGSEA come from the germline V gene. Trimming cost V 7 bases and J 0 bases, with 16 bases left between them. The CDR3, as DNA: TGCAGCGCCTCCGACGGACGCAGCTCTGGAAACACCATATATTTT. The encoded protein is CSASDGRSSGNTIYF.

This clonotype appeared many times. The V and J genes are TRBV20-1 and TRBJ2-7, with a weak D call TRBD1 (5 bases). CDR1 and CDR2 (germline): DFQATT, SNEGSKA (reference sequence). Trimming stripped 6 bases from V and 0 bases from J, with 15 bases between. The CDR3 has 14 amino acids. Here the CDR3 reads CSANRQPGSYEQYF. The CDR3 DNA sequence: TGCAGTGCCAACCGACAGCCCGGCTCCTACGAGCAGTACTTC.

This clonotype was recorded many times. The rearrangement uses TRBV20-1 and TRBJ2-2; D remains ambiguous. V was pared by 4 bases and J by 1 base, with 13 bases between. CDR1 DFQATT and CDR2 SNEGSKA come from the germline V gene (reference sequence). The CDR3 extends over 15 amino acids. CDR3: CSAIPLDLNTGELFF. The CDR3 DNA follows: TGCAGTGCTATTCCCCTTGATCTGAACACCGGGGAGCTGTTTTTT.

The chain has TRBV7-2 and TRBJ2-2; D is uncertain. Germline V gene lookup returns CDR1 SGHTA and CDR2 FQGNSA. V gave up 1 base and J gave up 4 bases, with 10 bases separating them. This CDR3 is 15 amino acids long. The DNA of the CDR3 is TGTGCCAGCAGCTTAGAGTCGTGGAGCACCGGGGAGCTGTTTTTT. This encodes CASSLESWSTGELFF.

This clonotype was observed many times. The CDR3 is CSASRLAGPRPSNEQFF. The CDR3 coding sequence is TGCAGTGCTAGCAGGCTAGCGGGCCCTCGCCCTAGTAATGAGCAGTTCTTC. The chain employs TRBV20-1 and TRBJ2-1; 8 bases align to TRBD2. The junction had 17 bases not matched to a gene; V was cut back by 3 bases and J by 7 bases. Looked up from germline, CDR1 is DFQATT and CDR2 is SNEGSKA (reference sequence). The CDR3 has 17 residues.

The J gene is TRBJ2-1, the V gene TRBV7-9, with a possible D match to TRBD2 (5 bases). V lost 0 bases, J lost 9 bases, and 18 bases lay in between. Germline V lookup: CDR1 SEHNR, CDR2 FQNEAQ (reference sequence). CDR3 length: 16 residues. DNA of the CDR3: TGTGCCAGCAGCTTAGCGCGGAGCGGAGGTCGGGGTGAGCAGTTCTTC. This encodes CASSLARSGGRGEQFF.

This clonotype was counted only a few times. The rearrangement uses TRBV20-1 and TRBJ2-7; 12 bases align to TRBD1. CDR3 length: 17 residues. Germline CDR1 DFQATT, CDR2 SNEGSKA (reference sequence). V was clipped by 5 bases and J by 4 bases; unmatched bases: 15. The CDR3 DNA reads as TGCAGTGCTCTCCGGGACAGGGGGCTATTTGTGAAATACGAGCAGTACTTC. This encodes CSALRDRGLFVKYEQYF.